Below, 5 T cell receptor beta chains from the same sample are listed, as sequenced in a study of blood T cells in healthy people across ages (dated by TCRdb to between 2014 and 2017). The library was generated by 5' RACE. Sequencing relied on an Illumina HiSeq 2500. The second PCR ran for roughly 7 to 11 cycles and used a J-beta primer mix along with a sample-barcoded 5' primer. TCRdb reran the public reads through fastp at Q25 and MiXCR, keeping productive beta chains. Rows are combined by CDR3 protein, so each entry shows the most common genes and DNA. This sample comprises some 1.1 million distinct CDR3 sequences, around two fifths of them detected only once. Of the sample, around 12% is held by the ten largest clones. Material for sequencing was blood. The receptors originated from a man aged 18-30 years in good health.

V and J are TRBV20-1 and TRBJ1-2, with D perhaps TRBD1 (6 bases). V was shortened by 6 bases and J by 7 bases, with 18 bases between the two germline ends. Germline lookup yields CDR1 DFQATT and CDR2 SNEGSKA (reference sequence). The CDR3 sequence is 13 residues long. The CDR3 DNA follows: TGCAGTGCCAGGGACACGCCCAGCGTTGGCTACACCTTC. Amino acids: CSARDTPSVGYTF.

In DNA, the CDR3 is TGTGCCAGCATTTCCCGACAGGGGGTCTATGGCTACACCTTC. Translation: CASISRQGVYGYTF. V gene TRBV6-1 combines with J gene TRBJ1-2, with 9 bases matching TRBD1. Germline CDR1 reads MNHNS; CDR2 reads SASEGT. The length of the CDR3 is 14 residues. The V segment lost 7 bases and the J segment 4 bases; nucleotides outside the gene matches: 7.

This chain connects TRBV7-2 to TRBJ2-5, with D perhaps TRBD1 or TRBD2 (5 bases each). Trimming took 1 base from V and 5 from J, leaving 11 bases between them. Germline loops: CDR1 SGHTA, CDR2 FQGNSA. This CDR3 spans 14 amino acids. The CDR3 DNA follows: TGTGCCAGCAGCTTAGGGGGGACGAGGGAGACCCAGTACTTC. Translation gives CASSLGGTRETQYF.

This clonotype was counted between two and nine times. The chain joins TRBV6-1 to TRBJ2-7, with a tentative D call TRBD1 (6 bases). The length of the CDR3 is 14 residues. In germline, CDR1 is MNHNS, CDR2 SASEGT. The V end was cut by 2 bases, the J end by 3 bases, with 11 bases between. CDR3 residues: CASSESGHLYEQYF. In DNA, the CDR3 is TGTGCCAGCAGTGAATCGGGACACCTCTACGAGCAGTACTTC.

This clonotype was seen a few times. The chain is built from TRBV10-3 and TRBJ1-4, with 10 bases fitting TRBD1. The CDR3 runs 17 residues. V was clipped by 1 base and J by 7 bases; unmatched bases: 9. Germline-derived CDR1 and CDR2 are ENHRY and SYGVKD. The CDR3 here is CAISEFVRDRGSEKLFF. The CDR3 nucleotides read TGTGCCATCAGTGAGTTCGTTCGGGACAGGGGAAGTGAAAAACTGTTTTTT.